This TCR beta chain was sequenced for a study of beta chain features in type 1 diabetes. Expressed TCRB transcripts were sequenced because the isolated RNA had all been reverse transcribed beforehand. Sequencing was performed with immunoSEQ multiplex PCR; in TCRdb, only in-frame clones are kept and a portion is missing. The sample has around 430,000 clones, roughly 30% seen once. The specimen was naive CD4+ T cells from blood. The receptor's source is a man younger than 35 in good health.

The CDR3 is CASSGSGHLEAFF. The CDR3, as DNA: TGCGCCAGCAGCGGGTCGGGACACCTTGAAGCTTTCTTT. J is TRBJ1-1 and V is TRBV5-1; D perhaps matches TRBD1 (6 bases). Germline CDR1 reads SGHRS; CDR2 reads YFSETQ. There are 13 residues in the CDR3. V was trimmed by 4 bases and J by 7 bases, leaving 14 bases between them.